Sequencing of this T cell receptor (beta chain) was carried out in a study of early T cells in non-severe SARS-CoV-2 infection. This clonotype was detected many times. Its antigen is currently unknown. Unique molecular identifiers were added to individual cDNA molecules. In TCRdb, the 5' RACE reads were re-called with MiXCR into one record per CDR3 protein. The sample carries under 100,000 distinct CDR3 sequences, 12% to 15% recorded once. Study findings and constraints: The VDJdb matching leaned toward anti-spike CD8 responses and overlooked private and CD4 specificities.

Sequencing was performed on whole blood. This receptor was identified in an adult who was a healthcare worker with PCR-confirmed SARS-CoV-2 infection or an uninfected control (not recorded which).

Here the CDR3 DNA reads TGCGCCAGCAGCCCGACTGGGACTAATGAGCAGTTCTTC. It translates to CASSPTGTNEQFF. The V gene is TRBV5-1, the J gene TRBJ2-1; possibly TRBD2 for D (6 bases). This CDR3 is built from 13 residues. Trimming left V 4 bases short and J 7 bases short, with 12 bases between. From germline, CDR1 is SGHRS and CDR2 YFSETQ.